These 30 T cell receptor beta chains came from one sample sequenced in a study of control samples from healthy donors and cancer patients. The repertoire was sequenced with immunoSEQ multiplex PCR; TCRdb's copy has only in-frame clones and lacks some. This table holds approximately 37,000 clones, around four fifths found once. Input material: PBMCs. The receptors shown here come from a woman aged 60-70 years with lung cancer.

The V gene is TRBV11-2, the J gene TRBJ2-1, with 9 nucleotides matching TRBD1. J gave up 7 bases and V 2 bases, and 12 bases lay outside the gene matches. Germline V gives CDR1 SGHAT, CDR2 FQNNGV. CDR3 length: 17 residues. For the CDR3, the DNA is TGTGCCAGCAGCTTAAGTAGTTTTACAGGGGGCACGAATGAGCAGTTCTTC. Its translation: CASSLSSFTGGTNEQFF.

The rearrangement links TRBV19 to TRBJ2-2; 9 bases align to TRBD1. The germline V gene encodes CDR1 LNHDA and CDR2 SQIVND (reference sequence). Trimming took 8 bases from V and 3 from J; bases not matched to a gene: 10. The CDR3 is made up of 16 amino acids. CDR3 loop: CASWTGALPYTGELFF. The CDR3 bases are TGTGCCAGTTGGACAGGGGCCCTACCCTACACCGGGGAGCTGTTTTTT.

This clone was counted a few times. At one boundary the junction diverges from the germline segment, which might be a read error. The chain joins TRBV25-1 to TRBJ2-5; D is unresolved. CDR1 is MGHDK, CDR2 SYGVNS, per germline. This CDR3 is built from 10 residues. The DNA of the CDR3 is TGTGCCAGCAGTGAATACGGGTGGCACTTC. Translation: CASSEYGWHF.

The chain links TRBV12-3 or TRBV12-4 to TRBJ1-3; D gene uncertain. There are 13 residues in the CDR3. V was cut by 3 bases and J by 4 bases, with 7 bases left in between. The CDR3 protein is CASSLMSGNTIYF. The CDR3 nucleotides are TGTGCCAGCAGTTTGATGTCCGGAAACACCATATATTTT.

The V and J genes are TRBV7-9 and TRBJ1-6; no clear D gene. The germline gives CDR1 SEHNR, CDR2 FQNEAQ (reference sequence). Trimming pared 7 bases from V and 0 bases from J, leaving 7 bases between. CDR3 size: 14 residues. CDR3 DNA sequence: TGTGCCAGCATGAGAAGCTCCTATAATTCACCCCTCCACTTT. It is translated as CASMRSSYNSPLHF.

The chain joins TRBV10-3 to TRBJ2-1; 7 bases agree with TRBD2. CDR1 ENHRY and CDR2 SYGVKD come from the germline V gene. There are 13 residues in the CDR3. V trimming: 4 bases; J trimming: 5 bases; junction bases outside the gene matches: 2. The CDR3 protein is CAISGAGDNEQFF. The CDR3 coding sequence is TGTGCCATCAGTGGGGCGGGAGACAATGAGCAGTTCTTC.

The chain recombines TRBV30 with TRBJ2-1, with TRBD2 identical over 12 bases. The length of the CDR3 is 12 residues. Trimming at V came to 5 bases and at J to 13 bases, leaving 6 bases not matched to a gene. Germline V CDR1 and CDR2: GTSNPN, SVGIG (reference sequence). CDR3 nucleotide sequence: TGTGCCTGGGCGACTAGCGGGAGATTCCAGTTCTTC. Its translation: CAWATSGRFQFF.

This sequence joins TRBV10-3 and TRBJ1-4, with D unclear. The V and J ends lost 7 bases and 8 bases respectively, with 8 bases between them. CDR1 and CDR2 (germline): ENHRY, SYGVKD. The CDR3 sequence is 11 residues long. The CDR3 protein is CAIMVGEKLFF. As DNA, the CDR3 is TGTGCCATCATGGTGGGGGAAAAACTGTTTTTT.

The CDR3 nucleotides are TGTGCCAGCAGCTTATATCTAGCGGGAGTGGAGCAGTTCTTC. Its protein is CASSLYLAGVEQFF. The gene calls are TRBV7-9 and TRBJ2-1, with TRBD2 matching 10 bases. V shed 2 bases, J shed 10 bases, and the junction held 5 bases outside the gene matches. There are 14 residues in the CDR3. Germline assignment: CDR1 SEHNR and CDR2 FQNEAQ (reference sequence).

The V call is TRBV10-3, the J call TRBJ2-2; a possible D gene is TRBD2 (8 bases). Germline V gene lookup returns CDR1 ENHRY and CDR2 SYGVKD. V shed 4 bases and J shed 6 bases, with 15 bases lying between them. The CDR3 sequence is 15 residues long. The CDR3 sequence is CAISAGGGRAGELFF. Written as DNA, the CDR3 is TGTGCCATCAGTGCGGGAGGGGGCCGGGCCGGGGAGCTGTTTTTT.

The gene calls are TRBV27 and TRBJ1-2; D unresolved. V lost 6 bases and J lost 7, with 15 bases in between. The CDR3 length is 13 residues. Germline CDR1 MNHEY, CDR2 SMNVEV (reference sequence). The DNA for the CDR3 is TGTGCCAGCAGCCCCCTCGGGGTTGGTGGCTACACCTTC. Protein: CASSPLGVGGYTF.

The chain joins TRBV24-1 to TRBJ2-3, with no clear D. CDR1 is KGHDR, CDR2 SFDVKD, per germline. Trimming removed 4 bases at V and 7 bases at J, with 17 bases between. This CDR3 is 15 amino acids long. The CDR3 spells CATSDPVIHGNTQYF. In nucleotides, the CDR3 is TGTGCCACCAGTGACCCCGTGATCCACGGAAATACGCAGTATTTT.

This clone was recorded only once. The genes are TRBV5-1 and TRBJ1-1; weak D call: TRBD1 (5 bases). V lost 0 bases and J lost 1, with 16 bases in between. This CDR3 has 17 amino acids. Germline loops: CDR1 SGHRS, CDR2 YFSETQ. The CDR3 coding sequence is TGCGCCAGCAGCTTGGGCGGGCAGGGAGGCGGGAACACTGAAGCTTTCTTT. It yields the protein CASSLGGQGGGNTEAFF.

The genes are TRBV5-1 and TRBJ1-1; D is unresolved. CDR1 and CDR2 (germline): SGHRS, YFSETQ. CDR3 length equals 15 residues. V was clipped by 0 bases and J by 1 base, with 10 bases between them. CDR3: CASSLALRGNTEAFF. As DNA, the CDR3 is TGCGCCAGCAGCTTGGCCCTTAGAGGGAACACTGAAGCTTTCTTT. Variable domain in full (rest from reference TRBV5-1 and TRBJ1-1): KAGVTQTPRYLIKTRGQQVTLSCSPISGHRSVSWYQQTPGQGLQFLFEYFSETQRNKGNFPGRFSGRQFSNSRSEMNVSTLELGDSALYLCASSLALRGNTEAFFGQGTRLTVV.

This chain links TRBV5-8 with TRBJ2-2; D is possibly TRBD1 or TRBD2 (5 bases each). CDR3 size: 15 residues. V was shortened by 2 bases and J by 7 bases, with 15 bases between the two germline ends. Germline V gene lookup returns CDR1 SGHTS and CDR2 YDEGEE. The CDR3 sequence is CASSFLPGTYGELFF. The CDR3 bases are TGTGCCAGCAGCTTCCTACCCGGGACCTACGGGGAGCTGTTTTTT.

The chain uses TRBV25-1 and TRBJ2-1; 10 bases match TRBD2. The V segment lost 4 bases and the J segment 7 bases; nucleotides outside the gene matches: 7. CDR1 is MGHDK, CDR2 SYGVNS, per germline. This CDR3 region has 15 residues. The CDR3 protein is CASSVSGGASNEQFF. In DNA form, the CDR3 reads TGTGCCAGCAGTGTAAGCGGGGGGGCTTCGAATGAGCAGTTCTTC. The variable domain in full, with the rest retrieved from reference TRBV25-1 and TRBJ2-1, is EADIYQTPRYLVIGTGKKITLECSQTMGHDKMYWYQQDPGMELHLIHYSYGVNSTEKGDLSSESTVSRIRTEHFPLTLESARPSHTSQYLCASSVSGGASNEQFFGPGTRLTVL.

J is TRBJ2-2 and V is TRBV28; TRBD2 matches at 9 bases. With 11 bases clipped from V and 7 bases from J, the junction kept 8 bases outside the gene matches. Germline loops: CDR1 MDHEN, CDR2 SYDVKM. There are 13 residues in the CDR3. The CDR3 DNA sequence: TGTGCCTCAAAGCGGGGGGCCCGCGGGGAGCTGTTTTTT. It specifies CASKRGARGELFF.

The J gene is TRBJ2-1, the V gene TRBV24-1; D is unclear. The V end was cut by 2 bases, the J end by 9 bases, with 10 bases between. CDR1 and CDR2 from the germline V gene are KGHDR and SFDVKD. CDR3 size: 13 residues. CDR3 nucleotides: TGTGCCACCAGTGATTCCCCCAGGACTGAGCAGTTCTTC. It translates to CATSDSPRTEQFF.

The CDR3 DNA is TGTGCCTGGAGTGTACTAGGGGGCACCAACTCTGGAAACACCATATATTTT. This translates into CAWSVLGGTNSGNTIYF. The chain combines TRBV30 with TRBJ1-3; 7 bases line up with TRBD1. V shed 0 bases, J shed 0 bases, and the junction held 8 bases outside the gene matches. Per germline, CDR1 GTSNPN and CDR2 SVGIG (reference sequence). The CDR3 has 17 residues.

The chain employs TRBV24-1 and TRBJ2-3; possibly TRBD1 for D (5 bases). Germline V CDR1 and CDR2: KGHDR, SFDVKD. Trimming shortened V by 9 bases and J by 0 bases, and 9 bases separated the two germline ends. This CDR3 contains 13 residues. As DNA, the CDR3 is TGTGCCACCCAGGGTTTTAGCACAGATACGCAGTATTTT. This gives the protein CATQGFSTDTQYF.

The J gene is TRBJ2-3, the V gene TRBV6-6; D is tentatively TRBD1 or TRBD2 (6 bases each). V was cut by 8 bases and J by 11 bases, with 26 bases left in between. The CDR3 extends over 15 amino acids. Per the germline V gene, CDR1 is MNHNY and CDR2 is SVGAGI (reference sequence). CDR3 in amino acids: CASGVGVGGREGQYF. The CDR3 nucleotides are TGTGCCAGCGGGGTCGGTGTGGGGGGCCGTGAGGGGCAGTATTTT.

The rearrangement links TRBV7-9 to TRBJ2-1; D unclear. V was cut by 5 bases and J by 8 bases, with 16 bases left in between. Germline V gene lookup returns CDR1 SEHNR and CDR2 FQNEAQ (reference sequence). This CDR3 contains 14 residues. The CDR3: CASSPRALKDEQFF. In DNA form, the CDR3 reads TGTGCCAGCAGCCCCCGGGCCCTTAAGGATGAGCAGTTCTTC.

The chain uses TRBV3-1 (or the pseudogene TRBV3-2) and TRBJ2-2; maybe TRBD2 (6 bases). CDR1 and CDR2 (germline): LGHDT, YNNKEL (reference sequence). CDR3 length: 19 residues. Deletions cut 5 bases from V and 0 bases from J, with 22 bases between. CDR3 nucleotide sequence: TGTGCCAGCAGCGTAGCGGACTGGTATAGTCAGGCGAACACCGGGGAGCTGTTTTTT. This encodes CASSVADWYSQANTGELFF.

This clone was seen a single time. This chain connects TRBV27 to TRBJ1-2; tentatively, D is TRBD1 (6 bases). Germline V CDR1 and CDR2: MNHEY, SMNVEV (reference sequence). Deletions cut 0 bases from V and 5 bases from J, with 13 bases between. The CDR3 extends over 15 amino acids. CDR3 sequence reads: CASSLSVQGGYGYTF. The CDR3, as DNA: TGTGCCAGCAGTTTATCAGTACAGGGTGGGTATGGCTACACCTTC.

The V call is TRBV5-1, the J call TRBJ2-3; TRBD1 matches 9 bases. Germline values: CDR1 SGHRS, CDR2 YFSETQ. V trimming: 5 bases; J trimming: 3 bases; junction bases outside the gene matches: 7. CDR3 length: 15 amino acids. The CDR3 coding sequence is TGCGCCAGCAGTCCGGGACAGGGTTTTACAGATACGCAGTATTTT. Translating it yields CASSPGQGFTDTQYF.

This chain joins TRBV9 and TRBJ1-2; perhaps TRBD1 as D (5 bases). The CDR3 runs 15 residues. The germline gives CDR1 SGDLS, CDR2 YYNGEE. V lost 0 bases, J lost 4 bases, and 13 bases lay in between. The CDR3 loop is CASSVGGGGAYGYTF. The CDR3 DNA reads TGTGCCAGCAGCGTAGGGGGCGGAGGGGCCTATGGCTACACCTTC.

The chain recombines TRBV29-1 with TRBJ2-5; unclear D gene. Between the trimmed V and J ends, which lost 7 bases and 5 bases, there was a span of 17 bases. Germline V gene data show CDR1 as SQVTM and CDR2 as ANQGSEA. The CDR3 sequence is 13 residues long. This CDR3 reads CSAAGNIGETQYF. CDR3 DNA: TGCAGCGCGGCAGGCAATATCGGCGAGACCCAGTACTTC.

The chain carries TRBV6-6 and TRBJ2-2; TRBD2 aligns across 8 bases. CDR3 length equals 14 residues. The V gene end was trimmed by 7 bases and the J gene end by 1 base; junction bases not matched to a gene: 2. In germline, CDR1 is MNHNY, CDR2 SVGAGI (reference sequence). CDR3 protein: CASISGGNTGELFF. CDR3 DNA: TGTGCCAGCATCAGCGGGGGGAACACCGGGGAGCTGTTTTTT.

The chain joins TRBV19 to TRBJ1-5, with TRBD1 as a possible D gene (5 bases). The CDR3 runs to 13 residues. Per the germline V gene, CDR1 is LNHDA and CDR2 is SQIVND (reference sequence). The germline V and J ends were trimmed by 4 bases and 8 bases, with 12 bases remaining between them. In nucleotides, the CDR3 is TGTGCCAGTAGTAACCGGGACGTGGAGCCCCAGCATTTT. Amino acids: CASSNRDVEPQHF.

The rearrangement uses TRBV9 and TRBJ2-3; 7 bases fit TRBD2. The V and J ends lost 5 bases and 2 bases, in that order; junction bases with no gene match: 5. The CDR3 sequence is 14 residues long. CDR1 and CDR2 from the germline V gene are SGDLS and YYNGEE. The CDR3 bases are TGTGCCAGCAGTTTGACTAGCCACACAGATACGCAGTATTTT. Amino acids: CASSLTSHTDTQYF.